This T cell receptor (beta chain) was recovered during a study of monozygotic twins with inflammatory bowel disease. Total RNA input per TCR library was around 4,000 ng. The cDNA of both the TCRalpha and TCRbeta chains was subjected to two nested PCRs of approximately 16 and 9 cycles. TCRdb re-analyzed the 5' RACE reads; it lists each CDR3 protein once, without DNA. The sample has approximately 400,000 distinct CDR3 sequences. Whole-study results and caveats: Relative clonotype sharing with others was diminished in IBD patients versus healthy twins, particularly with disease activity.

The CDR3 has 14 amino acids. CDR1 is SGHAT, CDR2 FQNNGV, per germline. Isolation of total RNA was performed on whole blood, with no prior T cell sorting. A word on this clonotype: Its specificity is not known.

The sequence was obtained from a human donor with ulcerative colitis or Crohn's disease, or a healthy co-twin of an affected twin (not recorded which). Sequencing was done on a sample of blood. The V gene is TRBV11-2, the J gene TRBJ1-1; the D call from TCRdb, TRBD1, cannot be confirmed without DNA. CDR3 protein: CASSSGQENTEAFF.